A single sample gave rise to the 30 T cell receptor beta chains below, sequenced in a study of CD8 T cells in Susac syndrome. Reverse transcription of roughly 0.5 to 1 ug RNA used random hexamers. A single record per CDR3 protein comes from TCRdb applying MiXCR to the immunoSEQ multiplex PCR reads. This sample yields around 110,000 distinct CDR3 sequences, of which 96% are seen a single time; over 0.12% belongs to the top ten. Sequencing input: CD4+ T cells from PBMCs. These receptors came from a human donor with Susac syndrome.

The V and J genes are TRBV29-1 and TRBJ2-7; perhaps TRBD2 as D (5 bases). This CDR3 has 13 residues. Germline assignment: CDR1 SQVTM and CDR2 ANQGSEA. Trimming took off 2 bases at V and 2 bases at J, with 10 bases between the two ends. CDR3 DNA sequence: TGCAGCGTTGAACCCAGGACTCCCTACGAGCAGTACTTC. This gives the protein CSVEPRTPYEQYF.

CDR3 coding DNA: TGTGCCAGCAGTGACGGCGGGGGGACCGGGCAGTTCTTC. Translation: CASSDGGGTGQFF. The chain combines TRBV6-1 with TRBJ2-1; TRBD2 aligns across 8 bases. Germline-derived CDR1 and CDR2 are MNHNS and SASEGT. With 3 bases clipped from V and 12 bases from J, the junction kept 7 bases outside the gene matches. The CDR3 spans 13 residues.

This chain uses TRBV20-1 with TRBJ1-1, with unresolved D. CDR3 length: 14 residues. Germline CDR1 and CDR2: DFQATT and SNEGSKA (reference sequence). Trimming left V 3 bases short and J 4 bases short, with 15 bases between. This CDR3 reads CSASPFGRGTEAFF. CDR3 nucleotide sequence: TGCAGTGCTAGTCCTTTCGGTCGGGGCACTGAAGCTTTCTTT.

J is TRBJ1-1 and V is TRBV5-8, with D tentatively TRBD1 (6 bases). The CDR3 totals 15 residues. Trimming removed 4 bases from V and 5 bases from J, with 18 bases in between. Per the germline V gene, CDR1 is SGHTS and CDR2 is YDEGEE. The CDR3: CASSRTGTRGTEAFF. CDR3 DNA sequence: TGTGCCAGCAGCCGTACAGGGACTCGGGGGACTGAAGCTTTCTTT. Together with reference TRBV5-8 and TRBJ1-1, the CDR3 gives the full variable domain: EAGVTQSPTHLIKTRGQQATLRCSPISGHTSVYWYQQALGLGLQFLLWYDEGEERNRGNFPPRFSGRQFPNYSSELNVNALELEDSALYLCASSRTGTRGTEAFFGQGTRLTVV.

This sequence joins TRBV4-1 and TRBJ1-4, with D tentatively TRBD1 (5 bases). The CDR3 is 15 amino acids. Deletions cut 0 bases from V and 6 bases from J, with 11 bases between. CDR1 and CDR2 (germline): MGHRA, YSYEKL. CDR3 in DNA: TGCGCCAGCAGCCAAGATTCGGGACGGGATGAAAAACTGTTTTTT. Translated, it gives CASSQDSGRDEKLFF.

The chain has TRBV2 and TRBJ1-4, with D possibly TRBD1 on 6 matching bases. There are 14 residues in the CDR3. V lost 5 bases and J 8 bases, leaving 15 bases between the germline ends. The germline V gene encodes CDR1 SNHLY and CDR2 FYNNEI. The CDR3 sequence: CASSWGGLEEKLFF. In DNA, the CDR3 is TGTGCCAGCAGTTGGGGGGGCCTCGAAGAAAAACTGTTTTTT.

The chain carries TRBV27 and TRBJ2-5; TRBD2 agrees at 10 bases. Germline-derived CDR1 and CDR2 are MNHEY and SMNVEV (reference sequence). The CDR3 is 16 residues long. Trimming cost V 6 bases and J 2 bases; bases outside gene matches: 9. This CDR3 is CASRKGLAAPQETQYF. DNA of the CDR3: TGTGCCAGCAGGAAAGGACTAGCGGCTCCGCAAGAGACCCAGTACTTC.

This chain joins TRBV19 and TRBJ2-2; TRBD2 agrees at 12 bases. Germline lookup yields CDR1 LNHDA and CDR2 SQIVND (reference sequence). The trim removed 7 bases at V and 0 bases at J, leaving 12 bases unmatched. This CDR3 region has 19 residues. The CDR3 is CASTQRRLAGGANTGELFF. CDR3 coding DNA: TGTGCCAGTACCCAAAGGAGGCTAGCGGGAGGGGCGAACACCGGGGAGCTGTTTTTT.

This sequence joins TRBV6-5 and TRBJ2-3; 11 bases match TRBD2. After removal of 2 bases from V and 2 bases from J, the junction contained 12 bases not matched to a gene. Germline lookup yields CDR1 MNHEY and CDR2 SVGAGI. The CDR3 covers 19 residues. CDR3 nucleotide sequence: TGTGCCAGCAGTTACGTGGGTCTAGCGGGAGGTGTAAACACAGATACGCAGTATTTT. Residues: CASSYVGLAGGVNTDTQYF.

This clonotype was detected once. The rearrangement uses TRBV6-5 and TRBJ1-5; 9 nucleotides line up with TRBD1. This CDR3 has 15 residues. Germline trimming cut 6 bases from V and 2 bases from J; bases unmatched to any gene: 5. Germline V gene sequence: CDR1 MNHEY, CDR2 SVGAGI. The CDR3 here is CASSRDRAGNQPQHF. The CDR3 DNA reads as TGTGCCAGCAGCCGGGACAGGGCTGGCAATCAGCCCCAGCATTTT.

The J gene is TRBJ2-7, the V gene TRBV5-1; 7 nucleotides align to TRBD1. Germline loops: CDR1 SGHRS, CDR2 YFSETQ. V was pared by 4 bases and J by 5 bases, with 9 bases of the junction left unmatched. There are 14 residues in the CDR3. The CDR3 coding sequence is TGCGCCAGCAGCCTACGACAGGGAAACGACGAGCAGTACTTC. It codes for CASSLRQGNDEQYF.

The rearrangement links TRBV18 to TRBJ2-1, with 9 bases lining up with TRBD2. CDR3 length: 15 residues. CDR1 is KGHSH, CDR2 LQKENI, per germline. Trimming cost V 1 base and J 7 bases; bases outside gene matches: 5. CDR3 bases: TGTGCCAGCTCACCACTAGCGGGAGTGACTAATGAGCAGTTCTTC. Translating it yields CASSPLAGVTNEQFF. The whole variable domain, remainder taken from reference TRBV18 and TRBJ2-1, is NAGVMQNPRHLVRRRGQEARLRCSPMKGHSHVYWYRQLPEEGLKFMVYLQKENIIDESGMPKERFSAEFPKEGPSILRIQQVVRGDSAAYFCASSPLAGVTNEQFFGPGTRLTVL.

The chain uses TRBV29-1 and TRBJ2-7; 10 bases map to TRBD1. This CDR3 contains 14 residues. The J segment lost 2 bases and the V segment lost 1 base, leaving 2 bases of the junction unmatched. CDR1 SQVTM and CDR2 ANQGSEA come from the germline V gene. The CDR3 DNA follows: TGCAGCGTTGAAGGAGGACAGGGGGCCTACGAGCAGTACTTC. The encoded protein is CSVEGGQGAYEQYF.

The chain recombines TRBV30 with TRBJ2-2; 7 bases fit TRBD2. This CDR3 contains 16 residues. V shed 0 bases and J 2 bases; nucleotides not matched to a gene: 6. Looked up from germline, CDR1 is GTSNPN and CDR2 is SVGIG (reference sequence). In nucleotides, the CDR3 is TGTGCCTGGAGTGTACCTAGCGGCTATAACACCGGGGAGCTGTTTTTT. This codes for CAWSVPSGYNTGELFF.

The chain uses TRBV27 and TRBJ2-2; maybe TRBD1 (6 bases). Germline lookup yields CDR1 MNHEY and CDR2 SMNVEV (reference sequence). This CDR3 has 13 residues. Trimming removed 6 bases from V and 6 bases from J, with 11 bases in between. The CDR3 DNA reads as TGTGCCAGCAGCAAGAACAGGGCCGGGGAGCTGTTTTTT. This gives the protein CASSKNRAGELFF.

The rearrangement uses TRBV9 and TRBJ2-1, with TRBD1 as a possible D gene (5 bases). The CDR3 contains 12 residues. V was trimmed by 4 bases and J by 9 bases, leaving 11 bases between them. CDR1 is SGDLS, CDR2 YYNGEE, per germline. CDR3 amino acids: CASSPHRGEQFF. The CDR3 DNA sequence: TGTGCCAGCAGCCCACATAGGGGTGAGCAGTTCTTC.

CDR3 in DNA: TGTGCCAGCAGCCCCCAGGGACAACACCAAGAGACCCAGTACTTC. It translates to CASSPQGQHQETQYF. J is TRBJ2-5 and V is TRBV9; tentative D call: TRBD1 (6 bases). The germline V and J ends were trimmed by 4 bases and 0 bases, with 13 bases remaining between them. CDR1 SGDLS and CDR2 YYNGEE come from the germline V gene. This CDR3 region has 15 residues.

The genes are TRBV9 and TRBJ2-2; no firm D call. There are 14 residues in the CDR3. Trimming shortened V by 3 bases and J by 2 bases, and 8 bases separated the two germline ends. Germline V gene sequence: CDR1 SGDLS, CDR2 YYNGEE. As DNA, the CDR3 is TGTGCCAGCAGCGCTATAGTTAACACCGGGGAGCTGTTTTTT. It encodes CASSAIVNTGELFF.

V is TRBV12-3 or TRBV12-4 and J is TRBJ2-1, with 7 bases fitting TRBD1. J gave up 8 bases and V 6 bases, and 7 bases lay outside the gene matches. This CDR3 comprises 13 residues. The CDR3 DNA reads TGTGCCAGCAGCCCGGATACAGGGGATGAGCAGTTCTTC. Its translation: CASSPDTGDEQFF.

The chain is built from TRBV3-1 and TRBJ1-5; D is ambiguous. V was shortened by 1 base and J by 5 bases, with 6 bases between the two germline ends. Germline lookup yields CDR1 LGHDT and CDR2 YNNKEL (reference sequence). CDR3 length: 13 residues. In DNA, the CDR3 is TGTGCCAGCAGCCAAGGGGCCTATCAGCCCCAGCATTTT. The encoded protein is CASSQGAYQPQHF.

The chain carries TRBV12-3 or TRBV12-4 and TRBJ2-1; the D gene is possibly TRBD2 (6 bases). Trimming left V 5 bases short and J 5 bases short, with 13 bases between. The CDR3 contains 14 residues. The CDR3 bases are TGTGCCAGCAGTCGCGGAGGGTCGGACAATGAGCAGTTCTTC. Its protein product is CASSRGGSDNEQFF.

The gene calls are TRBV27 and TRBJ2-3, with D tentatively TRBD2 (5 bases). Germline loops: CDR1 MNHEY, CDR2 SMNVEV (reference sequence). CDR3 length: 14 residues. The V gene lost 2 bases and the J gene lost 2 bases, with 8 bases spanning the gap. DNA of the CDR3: TGTGCCAGCAGTTTAGGACGGGACACAGATACGCAGTATTTT. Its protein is CASSLGRDTDTQYF.

CDR3 in amino acids: CASSQETRAGSRTGAQYF. The DNA of the CDR3 is TGTGCCAGCAGCCAAGAAACAAGGGCGGGATCAAGAACGGGGGCCCAGTACTTC. This chain connects TRBV3-1 to TRBJ2-5; possibly TRBD2 for D (6 bases). The CDR3 is 18 amino acids. V was clipped by 0 bases and J by 9 bases, with 26 bases between them. Per germline, CDR1 LGHDT and CDR2 YNNKEL (reference sequence).

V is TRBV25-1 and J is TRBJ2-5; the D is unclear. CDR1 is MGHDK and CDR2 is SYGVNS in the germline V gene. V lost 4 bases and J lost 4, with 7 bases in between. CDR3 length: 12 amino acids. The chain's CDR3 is CASSGVLETQYF. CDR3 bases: TGTGCCAGCAGTGGGGTTTTAGAGACCCAGTACTTC. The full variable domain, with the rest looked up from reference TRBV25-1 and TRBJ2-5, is EADIYQTPRYLVIGTGKKITLECSQTMGHDKMYWYQQDPGMELHLIHYSYGVNSTEKGDLSSESTVSRIRTEHFPLTLESARPSHTSQYLCASSGVLETQYFGPGTRLLVL.

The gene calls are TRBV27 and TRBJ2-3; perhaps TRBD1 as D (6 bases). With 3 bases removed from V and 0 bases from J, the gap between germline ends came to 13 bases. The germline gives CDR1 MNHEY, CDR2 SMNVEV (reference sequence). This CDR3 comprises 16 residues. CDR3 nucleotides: TGTGCCAGCAGTTTCTGGGGGCGGGCTAGCACAGATACGCAGTATTTT. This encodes CASSFWGRASTDTQYF.

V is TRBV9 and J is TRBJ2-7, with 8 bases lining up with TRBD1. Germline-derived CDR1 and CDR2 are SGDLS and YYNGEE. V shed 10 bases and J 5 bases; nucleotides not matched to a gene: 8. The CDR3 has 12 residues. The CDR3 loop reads CASSGTGDEQYF. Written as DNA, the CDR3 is TGTGCCTCTTCCGGGACAGGCGACGAGCAGTACTTC.

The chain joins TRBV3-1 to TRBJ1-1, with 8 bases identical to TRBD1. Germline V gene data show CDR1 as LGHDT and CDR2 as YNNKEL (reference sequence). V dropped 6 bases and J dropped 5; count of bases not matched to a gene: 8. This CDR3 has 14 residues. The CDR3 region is CASRLTGGKTEAFF. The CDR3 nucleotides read TGTGCCAGCAGACTTACAGGGGGAAAAACTGAAGCTTTCTTT.

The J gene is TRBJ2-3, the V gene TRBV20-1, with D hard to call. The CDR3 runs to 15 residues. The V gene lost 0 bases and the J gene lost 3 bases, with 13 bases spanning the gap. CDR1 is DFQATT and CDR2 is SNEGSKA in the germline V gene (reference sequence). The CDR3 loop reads CSARDDGEGTDTQYF. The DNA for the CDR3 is TGCAGTGCTAGAGATGACGGAGAAGGTACAGATACGCAGTATTTT.

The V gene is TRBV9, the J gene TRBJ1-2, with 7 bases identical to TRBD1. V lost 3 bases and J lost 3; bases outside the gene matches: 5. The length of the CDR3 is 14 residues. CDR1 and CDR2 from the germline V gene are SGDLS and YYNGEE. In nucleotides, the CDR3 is TGTGCCAGCAGCGAAAGGACAGGCGACTATGGCTACACCTTC. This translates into CASSERTGDYGYTF.

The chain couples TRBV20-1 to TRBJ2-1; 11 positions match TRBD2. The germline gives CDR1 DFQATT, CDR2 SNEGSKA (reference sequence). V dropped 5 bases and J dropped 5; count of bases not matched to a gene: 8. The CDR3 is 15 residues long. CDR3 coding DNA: TGCAGTGCTGCACTAGCGGGAGTTGCCCACAATGAGCAGTTCTTC. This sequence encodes CSAALAGVAHNEQFF.